One sample yielded the 28 T cell receptor beta chains listed below, sequenced in a study of blood T cell repertoires in COVID-19. TCRdb's table, derived via immunoSEQ multiplex PCR, lists solely in-frame clones and lacks some. This table holds approximately 190,000 clones, about 81% found once. Input material: peripheral blood. These receptors originate from a woman aged 60 to 75 with COVID-19, enrolled during active disease.

The chain joins TRBV9 to TRBJ2-3, with a weak D call TRBD2 (6 bases). CDR3 size: 15 residues. The V and J ends lost 4 bases and 3 bases respectively, with 15 bases between them. CDR1 and CDR2 from the germline V gene are SGDLS and YYNGEE. CDR3 in DNA: TGTGCCAGCAGCCTCAGCGGGTTCGGAACAGATACGCAGTATTTT. Its translation is CASSLSGFGTDTQYF.

This chain links TRBV27 with TRBJ2-3, with 12 bases identical to TRBD1. CDR1 and CDR2 from the germline V gene are MNHEY and SMNVEV (reference sequence). The CDR3 runs 18 residues. Unmatched junction bases numbered 8, after V lost 0 bases and J lost 4 bases. DNA of the CDR3: TGTGCCAGCAGTTTATCCTTCCCCGGGACAGGGGGCGCAGATACGCAGTATTTT. Amino acids: CASSLSFPGTGGADTQYF.

The chain joins TRBV6-5 to TRBJ2-1, with 7 positions matching TRBD1. The CDR3 totals 11 residues. V lost 8 bases, J lost 11 bases, and 6 bases stayed unmatched. The germline gives CDR1 MNHEY, CDR2 SVGAGI. CDR3 sequence reads: CASYRGRKQFF. The CDR3 DNA reads TGTGCCAGCTACAGGGGTAGGAAGCAGTTCTTC.

The gene calls are TRBV11-2 and TRBJ2-5; D ambiguous. V shed 1 base and J shed 3 bases, with 15 bases lying between them. The CDR3 loop spans 16 amino acids. Germline assignment: CDR1 SGHAT and CDR2 FQNNGV. The CDR3 DNA sequence: TGTGCCAGCAGCTTAGCTCAGGTTTCGTCCGAAGAGACCCAGTACTTC. Protein: CASSLAQVSSEETQYF. The complete variable domain, with remaining parts taken from reference TRBV11-2 and TRBJ2-5, reads EAGVAQSPRYKIIEKRQSVAFWCNPISGHATLYWYQQILGQGPKLLIQFQNNGVVDDSQLPKDRFSAERLKGVDSTLKIQPAKLEDSAVYLCASSLAQVSSEETQYFGPGTRLLVL.

This clone has a single count. V usage is TRBV6-2 or TRBV6-3 and J usage is TRBJ2-1, with 12 positions matching TRBD1. With V trimmed by 2 bases and J by 0 bases, 8 bases remained unmatched. Germline V gene sequence: CDR1 MNHEY, CDR2 SVGEGT. CDR3 length: 19 residues. The CDR3 reads CASSYPGQGALSSYNEQFF. The DNA of the CDR3 is TGTGCCAGCAGTTACCCGGGACAGGGGGCCCTGAGCTCCTACAATGAGCAGTTCTTC.

This chain's CDR3 is CASSPAAVGNQPQHF. As DNA, the CDR3 is TGTGCCAGCAGTCCCGCAGCGGTCGGCAATCAGCCCCAGCATTTT. V is TRBV6-2 or TRBV6-3 and J is TRBJ1-5; no reliable D call. Germline V gene data show CDR1 as MNHEY and CDR2 as SVGEGT. The CDR3 has 15 residues. V was trimmed by 5 bases and J by 2 bases, leaving 13 bases between them.

The CDR3 region has the DNA TGTGCCAGTAGGCCCATGGGGGCCTCTGGATGGTTGGGCTACACCTTC. As protein: CASRPMGASGWLGYTF. The chain has TRBV19 and TRBJ1-2, with D possibly being TRBD1 (6 bases). Germline V gene data show CDR1 as LNHDA and CDR2 as SQIVND (reference sequence). Trimming took 6 bases from V and 8 from J, leaving 25 bases between them. This CDR3 is 16 amino acids long.

Here the CDR3 DNA reads TGTGCCAGCAGCCAACTAGGGGGAGAGGGGTATGGCTACACCTTC. Protein product: CASSQLGGEGYGYTF. The chain recombines TRBV4-2 with TRBJ1-2, with D tentatively TRBD1 (6 bases). Looked up from germline, CDR1 is LGHNA and CDR2 is YNFKEQ. Trimming removed 2 bases at V and 5 bases at J, with 15 bases between. The CDR3 totals 15 residues.

The V gene is TRBV28, the J gene TRBJ1-2, with TRBD1 matching over 9 bases. V shed 4 bases and J 4 bases; nucleotides not matched to a gene: 4. Germline loops: CDR1 MDHEN, CDR2 SYDVKM. The CDR3 is made up of 14 amino acids. In nucleotides, the CDR3 is TGTGCCAGCAGTTGGGGACAGGGAGCCTATGGCTACACCTTC. Protein product: CASSWGQGAYGYTF.

The chain employs TRBV19 and TRBJ2-7; 14 nucleotides agree with TRBD2. The CDR3 is made up of 15 amino acids. Germline V lookup: CDR1 LNHDA, CDR2 SQIVND (reference sequence). V lost 4 bases and J lost 3; bases outside the gene matches: 2. CDR3: CASSRLAGGYYEQYF. CDR3 DNA sequence: TGTGCCAGTAGTAGACTAGCGGGAGGGTACTACGAGCAGTACTTC.

The V and J genes are TRBV6-2 or TRBV6-3 and TRBJ2-7; 11 bases line up with TRBD2. The V segment lost 2 bases and the J segment 3 bases; nucleotides outside the gene matches: 6. Germline V gene sequence: CDR1 MNHEY, CDR2 SVGEGT. This CDR3 has 16 amino acids. CDR3: CASSYELAGVFYEQYF. The CDR3 nucleotides are TGTGCCAGCAGTTACGAACTAGCGGGAGTTTTCTACGAGCAGTACTTC.

The rearrangement links TRBV3-1 (or the pseudogene TRBV3-2) to TRBJ2-5; 10 nucleotides line up with TRBD2. Trimming removed 2 bases from V and 4 bases from J; junction bases left unmatched: 7. The CDR3 is 16 residues long. Germline loops: CDR1 LGHDT, CDR2 YNNKEL (reference sequence). DNA for the CDR3: TGTGCCAGCAGCCAATACTCTAGCGGGAGCAGAGAGACCCAGTACTTC. It yields the protein CASSQYSSGSRETQYF.

This clone occurred many times. The chain uses TRBV15 and TRBJ1-3; D is possibly TRBD1 (5 bases). This CDR3 is 16 amino acids long. The V end was cut by 1 base, the J end by 1 base, with 11 bases between. Germline V gene data show CDR1 as LNHNV and CDR2 as YYDKDF (reference sequence). CDR3 sequence: CATSRARAGSGNTIYF. In DNA form, the CDR3 reads TGTGCCACCAGCAGAGCCAGGGCGGGGTCTGGAAACACCATATATTTT.

This clone was seen just once. The chain combines TRBV6-5 with TRBJ2-3; the match to TRBD1 covers 7 bases. CDR3 length: 13 residues. V dropped 2 bases and J dropped 8; count of bases not matched to a gene: 4. Germline assignment: CDR1 MNHEY and CDR2 SVGAGI. CDR3: CASSYTRQGTQYF. The CDR3 DNA reads TGTGCCAGCAGTTACACTCGACAGGGTACGCAGTATTTT.

The chain links TRBV9 to TRBJ1-2; maybe TRBD1 (5 bases). The CDR3 runs to 14 residues. Trimming shortened V by 4 bases and J by 4 bases, and 14 bases separated the two germline ends. Per the germline V gene, CDR1 is SGDLS and CDR2 is YYNGEE. CDR3 DNA sequence: TGTGCCAGCAGCAAGCAGCAGGGAAGCTATGGCTACACCTTC. It translates to CASSKQQGSYGYTF.

The table lists this clone with a few counts. The V call is TRBV18, the J call TRBJ1-1; the match to TRBD1 covers 8 bases. Germline CDR1 KGHSH, CDR2 LQKENI. The ends lost 3 bases at V and 5 bases at J; junction bases unmatched: 11. The CDR3 is made up of 16 amino acids. CDR3 amino acids: CASSPLSGGITTEAFF. The CDR3 coding sequence is TGTGCCAGCTCACCCCTATCAGGGGGCATAACAACTGAAGCTTTCTTT.

The rearrangement links TRBV6-5 to TRBJ1-4; TRBD1 matches 10 bases. Germline V CDR1 and CDR2: MNHEY, SVGAGI. Germline trimming cut 6 bases from V and 6 bases from J; bases unmatched to any gene: 4. The CDR3 totals 14 residues. The chain's CDR3 is CASSRQGAYEKLFF. CDR3 nucleotides: TGTGCCAGCAGCAGACAGGGGGCGTATGAAAAACTGTTTTTT.

This clone has just a few counts. V gene TRBV7-2 combines with J gene TRBJ1-1; D uncertain. V was pared by 2 bases and J by 8 bases, with 12 bases between. The length of the CDR3 is 13 residues. Germline CDR1 SGHTA, CDR2 FQGNSA. This CDR3 is CASSLILAGEAFF. The DNA of the CDR3 is TGTGCCAGCAGCTTAATACTGGCAGGCGAAGCTTTCTTT.

The J gene is TRBJ1-1, the V gene TRBV10-3, with D perhaps TRBD1 (5 bases). The CDR3 is 13 amino acids. V lost 5 bases to trimming and J lost 0 bases, with 7 bases between them. Germline V gives CDR1 ENHRY, CDR2 SYGVKD. Written as DNA, the CDR3 is TGTGCCATCAGTTCAGGGATGAACACTGAAGCTTTCTTT. Protein sequence: CAISSGMNTEAFF.

This clone was recorded only once. The genes are TRBV9 and TRBJ2-3; weak D call: TRBD2 (5 bases). CDR3 size: 16 residues. The ends were cut back, 0 bases at V and 0 bases at J, with 11 bases in the middle. Germline V gene data show CDR1 as SGDLS and CDR2 as YYNGEE. The CDR3 coding sequence is TGTGCCAGCAGCGTAGGTCAGGACTTAAGCACAGATACGCAGTATTTT. Translation: CASSVGQDLSTDTQYF.

The rearrangement joins TRBV3-1 (or the pseudogene TRBV3-2) to TRBJ2-3; 9 bases match TRBD1. V gave up 1 base and J gave up 6 bases; unmatched junction bases: 5. This CDR3 is 15 amino acids long. Germline-derived CDR1 and CDR2 are LGHDT and YNNKEL (reference sequence). The CDR3, as DNA: TGTGCCAGCAGCCAAGGGACAGGGGCCGGGGATACGCAGTATTTT. It yields the protein CASSQGTGAGDTQYF.

The chain uses TRBV28 and TRBJ1-4, with D possibly being TRBD1 (5 bases). CDR3 length: 14 residues. Germline-derived CDR1 and CDR2 are MDHEN and SYDVKM. V was clipped by 4 bases and J by 5 bases, with 11 bases between them. CDR3: CASSSPRGNEKLFF. CDR3 DNA sequence: TGTGCCAGCAGTTCCCCTCGGGGGAATGAAAAACTGTTTTTT.

The V and J genes are TRBV30 and TRBJ2-2, with D maybe TRBD1 (5 bases). The CDR3 covers 14 residues. Trimming cost V 0 bases and J 6 bases, with 11 bases left between them. Germline V gene sequence: CDR1 GTSNPN, CDR2 SVGIG (reference sequence). The CDR3 loop reads CAWSVLQGAGELFF. The CDR3 DNA is TGTGCCTGGAGTGTACTCCAGGGTGCCGGGGAGCTGTTTTTT.

V and J are TRBV5-1 and TRBJ2-7; D uncertain. CDR1 and CDR2 from the germline V gene are SGHRS and YFSETQ. The ends were cut back, 5 bases at V and 1 base at J, with 7 bases in the middle. This CDR3 contains 12 residues. The CDR3 bases are TGCGCCAGCAGACCAGAATCCTACGAGCAGTACTTC. Translated: CASRPESYEQYF.

CDR3 region: CASSSLTGGTSGNTIYF. The CDR3 DNA sequence: TGTGCCAGCAGTTCCTTGACAGGGGGCACCTCTGGAAACACCATATATTTT. The genes are TRBV27 and TRBJ1-3, with 10 bases identical to TRBD1. Germline V gene lookup returns CDR1 MNHEY and CDR2 SMNVEV (reference sequence). V shed 4 bases and J 0 bases; nucleotides not matched to a gene: 6. The CDR3 runs to 17 residues.

The rearrangement uses TRBV3-1 (or the pseudogene TRBV3-2) and TRBJ1-2; D perhaps matches TRBD1 (6 bases). V was pared by 3 bases and J by 7 bases, with 15 bases between. Germline CDR1 and CDR2: LGHDT and YNNKEL (reference sequence). The CDR3 has 14 residues. CDR3 nucleotides: TGTGCCAGCAGCCACGTAGGGGGGGAGGGTGGCTACACCTTC. Translated: CASSHVGGEGGYTF.

Only a few counts were recorded for this clone. DNA for the CDR3: TGTGCCAGCTCACCGGGGACTAGCGGGGGCACAGATACGCAGTATTTT. Encoded protein: CASSPGTSGGTDTQYF. The chain is built from TRBV18 and TRBJ2-3, with 13 bases lining up with TRBD2. The junction had 1 base not matched to a gene; V was cut back by 3 bases and J by 1 base. The CDR3 contains 16 residues. The germline gives CDR1 KGHSH, CDR2 LQKENI.

The rearrangement uses TRBV11-2 and TRBJ2-3; TRBD2 matches at 11 bases. The J segment lost 4 bases and the V segment lost 3 bases, leaving 3 bases of the junction unmatched. This CDR3 spans 15 amino acids. Germline V CDR1 and CDR2: SGHAT, FQNNGV. In nucleotides, the CDR3 is TGTGCCAGCAGCTTTAGCGGGAGGGAGTCAGATACGCAGTATTTT. Amino acid sequence: CASSFSGRESDTQYF. Looking up the rest from reference TRBV11-2 and TRBJ2-3 gives the full variable domain: EAGVAQSPRYKIIEKRQSVAFWCNPISGHATLYWYQQILGQGPKLLIQFQNNGVVDDSQLPKDRFSAERLKGVDSTLKIQPAKLEDSAVYLCASSFSGRESDTQYFGPGTRLTVL.